This T cell receptor beta chain stems from a study of healthy donors' naive CD4 and CD8 T cells (dated by TCRdb to the mid-2010s). Context from the whole study: The donors were selected to cover three age groups of six people each (20-25, 40-50 and 60-70 years), had a mean age of roughly 44, and were half female. For TCR alpha, a new primer set was designed to cover all functional IMGT alpha gene variants, and all other steps followed the beta-chain workflow. To check how TCR variation relates to lineage commitment, the researchers sequenced rearranged TCR alpha and beta chains taken from naive CD4+ and CD8+ T cells. Peripheral blood mononuclear cells were obtained from 18 unrelated, healthy individuals. The donors were HLA-typed by sequencing at HLA-A, -B, -C, -DRB1, -DQB1 and -DPB1, using the SBTexcellerator protocol, an ABI3130xl analyzer and SBTengine software. Results the study describes overall, beyond this receptor: Most V and J gene segments were reportedly biased between naive CD4+ and CD8+ cells, consistently across donors and independent of HLA genotype. In both chains, CD4+ lineage was associated with a positively charged CDR3 and CD8+ lineage with a negatively charged CDR3. V genes, J genes and CDR3 charge together appeared to explain around 13% of CD4/CD8 propensity variance, in a largely additive manner. Because alpha and beta chains were sequenced in bulk and could not be paired, combined chain effects were not evaluated. The study did not directly address possible repertoire bias arising from homeostatic proliferation of naive T cells.

The sequencing machine was a 454 GS FLX Titanium. A previously published linear amplification protocol was used to build the TCR libraries, starting from around 550 ng of total RNA. The Roche/454 Genome Sequencer with Titanium chemistry was used for sequencing. The source study handled its data this way. From about 5 of the healthy donors, around 78,000 rearranged TCR alpha transcripts were sequenced. Duplicate transcripts were dropped, and unique TCR clonotypes were identified by the CDR3 junction according to IMGT nomenclature. Using logistic regression in R 2.13.0, the researchers modeled CD4 versus CD8 status as a function of V and J genes, with an adjustment for donor effects and a Bonferroni correction for multiple testing. TCRdb reprocessed the public reads (quality trimming at Q25 with fastp, clone calling with MiXCR) and kept in-frame beta chains. CDR3 protein duplicates are merged, each entry listing the most common genes and DNA. The V and J calls were determined by TCRdb, not by the authors. This sample comprises around 180,000 distinct CDR3 sequences, around 74% of them detected only once. The ten largest clones take up around 2% of the sample.

Cells with a CD4+CD8-CD45RO-CD45RA+ profile were isolated by FACS and defined as naive CD4+ T cells, and those with a CD8+CD4-CD45RA+CD27bright profile were defined as naive CD8+ T cells. Sorting used antibodies against CD4 (RPA-T4), CD8 (SK1), CD27 (O323), CD45RA (HI100) and CD45RO (UCHL1). Points on this clonotype: Its antigen is still unknown. Base-call qualities are not available, and no considerably larger clone is one nucleotide away.

For this chain, trimming is 5 bases at the V end and 3 bases at the J end, and the number of junction bases without a gene match is 3. Inclusive of the bounding cysteine and phenylalanine, the CDR3 is 13 residues long. Only the CDR3 region is kept as DNA, spanning 39 bases read in frame from base 1. The germline V gene (reference sequence) sets CDR1 to MNHEY and CDR2 to SMNVEV. The chain is assembled from TRBV27 and TRBJ2-5, with TRBD1 matching 7 junction bases. The sequence came from a pool of human donors in good health; the sample pools cells from several healthy donors. Sequencing was done on a sample of naive CD4+ and CD8+ T cells sorted from blood, pooled from several donors. Reading the label with the study, this specimen's cell subset or site is: FACS-sorted naive CD4+ (CD45RO-CD45RA+) and naive CD8+ (CD45RA+CD27bright) T cells. CDR3 reads: CASSPGQEETQYF. The nucleotide sequence is given as TGTGCCAGCAGTCCCGGACAGGAAGAGACCCAGTACTTC.